This T cell receptor (beta chain) was captured in a study of blood T cells in healthy people across ages. On the study more broadly: Per two T cells, about one barcoded beta molecule was captured through template switching. Study-level results: Conclusively comparing naive with antigen-experienced cells was impossible with unsorted PBMCs. Unknown donor CMV status possibly confounded expanded clonotype changes.

Germline loops: CDR1 MNHEY, CDR2 SVGAGI. This CDR3 is 12 amino acids long. Trimming removed 6 bases at V and 6 bases at J, with 12 bases between. The table lists this clonotype with many counts. Its matching antigen is unknown. A sample-barcoded 5' primer and a J-beta primer mix were used in a second PCR of about 7 to 12 cycles. TCRdb re-derived calls from the 5' RACE reads in MiXCR, one entry per CDR3 protein. The repertoire consists of roughly 930,000 distinct CDR3 sequences, with roughly 52% occurring once and the leading ten covering about an eighth. V is TRBV6-5 and J is TRBJ2-7; D is unclear. The sequence came from a man in his thirties or forties in good health. Specimen: blood. Here the CDR3 reads CASSQTRSEQYF. DNA for the CDR3: TGTGCCAGCAGCCAAACCAGAAGCGAGCAGTACTTC.